The 19 T cell receptor beta chains below come from one sample, sequenced in a study of CD8+ T cells in alopecia areata. Isolated RNA was reverse transcribed into cDNA used as the sequencing template. Generated by immunoSEQ multiplex PCR, the TCRdb table keeps only in-frame clones and is missing some. In the table there are 200,000 to 250,000 clones, around three fifths of which are singletons. This specimen was CD4+ T cells sorted from blood, taken at week 0. The receptors were sampled from a human donor with alopecia areata.

The J gene is TRBJ2-4, the V gene TRBV2, with D maybe TRBD1 (5 bases). Germline values: CDR1 SNHLY, CDR2 FYNNEI. Trimming took off 5 bases at V and 8 bases at J, with 16 bases between the two ends. This CDR3 has 14 residues. The CDR3 protein is CASSRPRQLYIQYF. The CDR3 coding sequence is TGTGCCAGCAGTCGCCCCCGACAGTTGTACATTCAGTACTTC.

The J gene is TRBJ1-1, the V gene TRBV5-6; 7 nucleotides match TRBD1. CDR3 length: 16 residues. The germline V gene has CDR1 SGHDT and CDR2 YYEEEE. The ends lost 3 bases at V and 0 bases at J; junction bases unmatched: 8. The CDR3 region has the DNA TGTGCCAGCAGCTCCGTCGGACAGGCCTTGAACACTGAAGCTTTCTTT. It codes for CASSSVGQALNTEAFF.

The chain joins TRBV30 to TRBJ2-5, with 15 bases fitting TRBD2. Germline trimming cut 2 bases from V and 7 bases from J; bases unmatched to any gene: 5. Looked up from germline, CDR1 is GTSNPN and CDR2 is SVGIG (reference sequence). The length of the CDR3 is 15 residues. This chain's CDR3 is CAWSPPGLAGGTQYF. CDR3 sequence (DNA): TGTGCCTGGAGTCCTCCGGGACTAGCGGGGGGGACCCAGTACTTC.

This chain uses TRBV5-1 with TRBJ2-7, with unresolved D. This CDR3 spans 15 amino acids. Germline V gene lookup returns CDR1 SGHRS and CDR2 YFSETQ. V lost 5 bases to trimming and J lost 2 bases, with 17 bases between them. The CDR3 coding sequence is TGCGCCAGCAGATACGACGGAATAAGGACCTACGAGCAGTACTTC. Its protein product is CASRYDGIRTYEQYF.

The chain recombines TRBV5-4 with TRBJ1-1; 8 positions match TRBD1. This CDR3 contains 13 residues. V dropped 4 bases and J dropped 4; count of bases not matched to a gene: 3. Per the germline V gene, CDR1 is SGHNT and CDR2 is YYREEE (reference sequence). CDR3 protein: CASSRGQGTEAFF. Written as DNA, the CDR3 is TGTGCCAGCAGCCGTGGACAGGGCACTGAAGCTTTCTTT. Based on the CDR3 plus reference TRBV5-4 and TRBJ1-1, the full variable domain is ETGVTQSPTHLIKTRGQQVTLRCSSQSGHNTVSWYQQALGQGPQFIFQYYREEENGRGNFPPRFSGLQFPNYSSELNVNALELDDSALYLCASSRGQGTEAFFGQGTRLTVV.

The genes are TRBV4-2 and TRBJ2-2, with 9 bases aligning to TRBD2. The germline CDR1 and CDR2 sequences are LGHNA and YNFKEQ. CDR3 length: 18 amino acids. Trimming cost V 3 bases and J 4 bases; bases outside gene matches: 12. The CDR3 DNA sequence: TGTGCCAGCAGCCAGCCGCCTGGCGGGGGGGGATTCACCGGGGAGCTGTTTTTT. Protein sequence: CASSQPPGGGGFTGELFF.

This clone was seen a few times. The chain couples TRBV29-1 to TRBJ1-1, with 9 bases aligning to TRBD1. The CDR3 sequence is 12 residues long. The V and J ends lost 7 bases and 7 bases, in that order; junction bases with no gene match: 7. Germline V CDR1 and CDR2: SQVTM, ANQGSEA. CDR3 coding DNA: TGCAGCGCCGGAACAGGGGGCGATGAAGCTTTCTTT. It is translated as CSAGTGGDEAFF.

This clone was observed a few times. The chain combines TRBV9 with TRBJ1-2; D is unclear. The CDR3 spans 15 residues. The V gene lost 0 bases and the J gene lost 6 bases, with 15 bases spanning the gap. From germline, CDR1 is SGDLS and CDR2 YYNGEE. CDR3 in DNA: TGTGCCAGCAGCGTAGAAGTCCGGACGGTCGATGGCTACACCTTC. Residues: CASSVEVRTVDGYTF. The full variable domain, with the rest looked up from reference TRBV9 and TRBJ1-2, is DSGVTQTPKHLITATGQRVTLRCSPRSGDLSVYWYQQSLDQGLQFLIQYYNGEERAKGNILERFSAQQFPDLHSELNLSSLELGDSALYFCASSVEVRTVDGYTFGSGTRLTVV.

The genes are TRBV6-1 and TRBJ2-4; TRBD2 matches at 15 bases. V lost 6 bases, J lost 9 bases, and 6 bases stayed unmatched. The germline V gene has CDR1 MNHNS and CDR2 SASEGT. The CDR3 has 15 amino acids. The CDR3 bases are TGTGCCAGCAGCCCTGGACTAGCGGGAGGGCTCATTCAGTACTTC. Encoded protein: CASSPGLAGGLIQYF.

This sequence joins TRBV2 and TRBJ2-3; D is unclear. The CDR3 runs 10 residues. Germline-derived CDR1 and CDR2 are SNHLY and FYNNEI. CDR3 nucleotide sequence: TGTCGCCTCTGGTCCCATACGCAGTATTTT. This sequence encodes CRLWSHTQYF.

This clone was counted a few times. The genes are TRBV7-9 and TRBJ1-4, with 7 bases fitting TRBD1. Germline V CDR1 and CDR2: SEHNR, FQNEAQ (reference sequence). This CDR3 contains 14 residues. V lost 1 base to trimming and J lost 8 bases; unmatched junction nucleotides: 4. This CDR3 reads CASSLEQGREKLFF. CDR3 DNA sequence: TGTGCCAGCAGCTTAGAACAGGGGAGGGAAAAACTGTTTTTT.

This chain joins TRBV4-1 and TRBJ1-5; tentative D call: TRBD1 (5 bases). This CDR3 has 16 residues. The germline V gene has CDR1 MGHRA and CDR2 YSYEKL. V was pared by 1 base and J by 2 bases, with 12 bases between. Written as DNA, the CDR3 is TGCGCCAGCAGCCAAGGGTATGGGGCGGGCAATCAGCCCCAGCATTTT. Encoded protein: CASSQGYGAGNQPQHF.

This chain connects TRBV30 to TRBJ2-1; D not certain. Germline V gene sequence: CDR1 GTSNPN, CDR2 SVGIG (reference sequence). Trimming cost V 2 bases and J 8 bases, with 7 bases left between them. The CDR3 is made up of 11 amino acids. CDR3 region: CAWSNSYEQFF. The DNA for the CDR3 is TGTGCCTGGAGTAATTCGTATGAGCAGTTCTTC. The whole variable domain, remainder taken from reference TRBV30 and TRBJ2-1, is SQTIHQWPATLVQPVGSPLSLECTVEGTSNPNLYWYRQAAGRGLQLLFYSVGIGQISSEVPQNLSASRPQDRQFILSSKKLLLSDSGFYLCAWSNSYEQFFGPGTRLTVL.

The chain carries TRBV5-1 and TRBJ1-4; D is uncertain. V was pared by 3 bases and J by 5 bases, with 8 bases between. The germline gives CDR1 SGHRS, CDR2 YFSETQ. The CDR3 is 13 amino acids. The CDR3 sequence: CASSSDSNEKLFF. The CDR3 nucleotides are TGCGCCAGCAGCTCCGACTCGAATGAAAAACTGTTTTTT.

This chain connects TRBV4-1 to TRBJ2-1; TRBD2 agrees at 12 bases. The trim removed 4 bases at V and 2 bases at J, leaving 6 bases unmatched. The CDR3 totals 17 residues. The V gene's germline CDR1 is MGHRA and CDR2 YSYEKL. In nucleotides, the CDR3 is TGCGCCAGCAGCCGCGGACTAGCGGGAACCACCTACAATGAGCAGTTCTTC. It is translated as CASSRGLAGTTYNEQFF.

This clone has more than one count but fewer than ten. V gene TRBV19 combines with J gene TRBJ1-5, with unresolved D. The CDR3 has 14 amino acids. The germline CDR1 and CDR2 sequences are LNHDA and SQIVND (reference sequence). The V gene lost 5 bases and the J gene lost 2 bases, with 10 bases spanning the gap. Written as DNA, the CDR3 is TGTGCCAGTAGTGAGGTCGGGCGCAATCAGCCCCAGCATTTT. Its translation is CASSEVGRNQPQHF.

The table lists this clone with a few counts. The chain carries TRBV30 and TRBJ1-5; 9 positions agree with TRBD1. The J segment lost 7 bases and the V segment lost 7 bases, leaving 8 bases of the junction unmatched. This CDR3 has 13 amino acids. Germline assignment: CDR1 GTSNPN and CDR2 SVGIG (reference sequence). The DNA for the CDR3 is TGTGCCTACCAAACAGGGGGCGGGCAGCCCCAGCATTTT. This gives the protein CAYQTGGGQPQHF.

Of note for this clone: At one end the junction does not follow the germline gene, possibly because of a read error. This sequence joins TRBV7-7 and TRBJ2-7; 8 nucleotides agree with TRBD2. The CDR3 is made up of 13 amino acids. Germline CDR1 is SSHAT and CDR2 is FNYEAQ (reference sequence). The chain's CDR3 is CASSLSGGYEQYF. In DNA form, the CDR3 reads TGTGCTAGCAGCTTAAGCGGGGGCTACGAGCAGTACTTC.

CDR3 residues: CASSAPGGLTYNEQFF. The CDR3 DNA follows: TGTGCCAGCAGCGCCCCAGGGGGGCTCACATACAATGAGCAGTTCTTC. The chain combines TRBV9 with TRBJ2-1; possible D gene TRBD1, 7 bases. The V end was cut by 3 bases, the J end by 4 bases, with 17 bases between. The CDR3 length is 16 residues. Germline V lookup: CDR1 SGDLS, CDR2 YYNGEE.